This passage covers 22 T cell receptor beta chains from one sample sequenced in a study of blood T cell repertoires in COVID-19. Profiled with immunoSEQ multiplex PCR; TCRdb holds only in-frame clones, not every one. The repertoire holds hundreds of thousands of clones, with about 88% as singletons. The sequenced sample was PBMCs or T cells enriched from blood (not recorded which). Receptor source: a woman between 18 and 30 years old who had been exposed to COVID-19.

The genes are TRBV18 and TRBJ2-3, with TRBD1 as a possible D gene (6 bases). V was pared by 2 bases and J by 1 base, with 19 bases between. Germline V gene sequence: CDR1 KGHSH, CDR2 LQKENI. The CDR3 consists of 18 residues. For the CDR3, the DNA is TGTGCCAGCTCACCATTGGACAGATTCGGCTCTGGCACAGATACGCAGTATTTT. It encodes CASSPLDRFGSGTDTQYF.

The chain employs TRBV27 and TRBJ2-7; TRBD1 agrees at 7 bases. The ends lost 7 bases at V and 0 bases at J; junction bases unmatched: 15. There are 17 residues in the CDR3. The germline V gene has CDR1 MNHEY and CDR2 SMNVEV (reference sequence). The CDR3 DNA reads TGTGCCAGCATGAAGGGGGCCCTTGGGGGACCCTCCTACGAGCAGTACTTC. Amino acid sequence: CASMKGALGGPSYEQYF.

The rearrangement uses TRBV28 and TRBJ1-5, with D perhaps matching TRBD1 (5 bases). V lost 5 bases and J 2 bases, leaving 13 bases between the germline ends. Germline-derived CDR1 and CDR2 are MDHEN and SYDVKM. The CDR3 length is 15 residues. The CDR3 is CASSPPWGGNQPQHF. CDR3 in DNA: TGTGCCAGCAGTCCCCCGTGGGGGGGCAATCAGCCCCAGCATTTT.

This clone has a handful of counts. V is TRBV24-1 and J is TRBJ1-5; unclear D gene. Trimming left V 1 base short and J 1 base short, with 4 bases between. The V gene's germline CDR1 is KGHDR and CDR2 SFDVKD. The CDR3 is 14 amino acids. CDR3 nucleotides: TGTGCCACCAGTGATTTAGCCAGCAATCAGCCCCAGCATTTT. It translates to CATSDLASNQPQHF.

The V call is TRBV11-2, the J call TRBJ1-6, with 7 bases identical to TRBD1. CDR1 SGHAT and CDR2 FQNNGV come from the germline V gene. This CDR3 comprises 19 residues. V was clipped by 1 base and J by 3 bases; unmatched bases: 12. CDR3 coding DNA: TGTGCCAGCAGCTTAGGTACAGGGGAGGTGAAGAGCTATAATTCACCCCTCCACTTT. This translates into CASSLGTGEVKSYNSPLHF.

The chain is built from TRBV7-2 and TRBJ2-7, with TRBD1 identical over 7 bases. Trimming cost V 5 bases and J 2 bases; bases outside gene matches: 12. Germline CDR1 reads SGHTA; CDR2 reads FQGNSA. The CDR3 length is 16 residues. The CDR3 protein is CASSPAPQGLTYEQYF. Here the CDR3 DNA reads TGTGCCAGCAGCCCCGCCCCACAGGGGTTAACCTACGAGCAGTACTTC.

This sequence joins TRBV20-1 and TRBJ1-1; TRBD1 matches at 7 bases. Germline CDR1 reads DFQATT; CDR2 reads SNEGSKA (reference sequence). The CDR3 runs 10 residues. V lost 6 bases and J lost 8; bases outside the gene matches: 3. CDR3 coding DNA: TGCAGTGCCTGGGACAGCGAAGCTTTCTTT. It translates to CSAWDSEAFF.

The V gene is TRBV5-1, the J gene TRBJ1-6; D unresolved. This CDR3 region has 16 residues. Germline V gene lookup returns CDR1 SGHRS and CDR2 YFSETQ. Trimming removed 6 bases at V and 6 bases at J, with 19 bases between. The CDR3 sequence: CASTDPTGEANSPLHF. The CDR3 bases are TGCGCCAGCACTGATCCGACTGGCGAAGCTAATTCACCCCTCCACTTT. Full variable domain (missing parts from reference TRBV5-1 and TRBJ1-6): KAGVTQTPRYLIKTRGQQVTLSCSPISGHRSVSWYQQTPGQGLQFLFEYFSETQRNKGNFPGRFSGRQFSNSRSEMNVSTLELGDSALYLCASTDPTGEANSPLHFGNGTRLTVT.

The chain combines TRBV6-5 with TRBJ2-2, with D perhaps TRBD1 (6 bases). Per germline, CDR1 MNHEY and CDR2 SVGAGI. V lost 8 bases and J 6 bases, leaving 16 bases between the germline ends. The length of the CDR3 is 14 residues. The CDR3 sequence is CASPSAHRAGELFF. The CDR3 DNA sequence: TGTGCCAGCCCAAGCGCCCACAGGGCCGGGGAGCTGTTTTTT.

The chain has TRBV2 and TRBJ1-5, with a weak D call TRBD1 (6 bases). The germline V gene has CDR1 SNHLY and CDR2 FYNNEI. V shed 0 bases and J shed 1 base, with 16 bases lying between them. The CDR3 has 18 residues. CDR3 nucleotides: TGTGCCAGCAGTGAAGCGCTTCCGGGACAAGTAAGCAATCAGCCCCAGCATTTT. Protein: CASSEALPGQVSNQPQHF. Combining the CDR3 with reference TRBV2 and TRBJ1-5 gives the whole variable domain EPEVTQTPSHQVTQMGQEVILRCVPISNHLYFYWYRQILGQKVEFLVSFYNNEISEKSEIFDDQFSVERPDGSNFTLKIRSTKLEDSAMYFCASSEALPGQVSNQPQHFGDGTRLSIL.

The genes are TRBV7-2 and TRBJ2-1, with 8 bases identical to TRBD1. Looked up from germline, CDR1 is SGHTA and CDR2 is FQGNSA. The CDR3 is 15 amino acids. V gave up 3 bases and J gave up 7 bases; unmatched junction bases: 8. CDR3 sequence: CASSFRDRGWNEQFF. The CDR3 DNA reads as TGTGCCAGCAGCTTTAGAGACAGGGGATGGAATGAGCAGTTCTTC.

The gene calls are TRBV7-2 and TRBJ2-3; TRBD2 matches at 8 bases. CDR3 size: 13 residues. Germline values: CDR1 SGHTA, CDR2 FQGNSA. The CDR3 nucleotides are TGTCGTAGCGGGGCAACTAGCACAGATACGCAGTATTTT. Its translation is CRSGATSTDTQYF.

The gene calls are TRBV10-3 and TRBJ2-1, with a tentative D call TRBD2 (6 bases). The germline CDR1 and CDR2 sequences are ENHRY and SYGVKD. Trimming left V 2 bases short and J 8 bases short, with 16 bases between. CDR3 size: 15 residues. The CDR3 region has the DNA TGTGCCATCAGTGAGAGGGGCGGGAAGGGCGATGAGCAGTTCTTC. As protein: CAISERGGKGDEQFF.

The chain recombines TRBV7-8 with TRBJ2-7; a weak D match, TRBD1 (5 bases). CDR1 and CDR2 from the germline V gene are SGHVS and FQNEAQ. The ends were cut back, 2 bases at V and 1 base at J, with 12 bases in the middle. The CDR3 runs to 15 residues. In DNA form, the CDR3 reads TGTGCCAGCAGCTTATCAGGGAAGGGATCCTACGAGCAGTACTTC. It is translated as CASSLSGKGSYEQYF.

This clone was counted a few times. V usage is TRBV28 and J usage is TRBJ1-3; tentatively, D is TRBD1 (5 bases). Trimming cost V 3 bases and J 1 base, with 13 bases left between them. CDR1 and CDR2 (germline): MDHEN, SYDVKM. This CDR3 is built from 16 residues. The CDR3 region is CASSFSQAGSGNTIYF. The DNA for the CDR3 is TGTGCCAGCAGTTTCTCACAGGCTGGGTCTGGAAACACCATATATTTT.

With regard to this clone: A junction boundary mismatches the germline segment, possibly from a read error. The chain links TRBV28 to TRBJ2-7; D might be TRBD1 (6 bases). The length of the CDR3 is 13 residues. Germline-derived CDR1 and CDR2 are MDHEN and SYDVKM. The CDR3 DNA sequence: TGTGCCAGCAGCCCCCAGGACAGCTACCAGCAGTACTTC. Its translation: CASSPQDSYQQYF.

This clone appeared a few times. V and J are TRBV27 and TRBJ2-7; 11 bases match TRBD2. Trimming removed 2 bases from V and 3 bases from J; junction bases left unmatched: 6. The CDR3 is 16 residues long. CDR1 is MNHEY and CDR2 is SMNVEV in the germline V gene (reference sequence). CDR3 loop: CASSLGGLAVYYEQYF. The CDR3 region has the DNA TGTGCCAGCAGTTTAGGGGGACTAGCGGTTTACTACGAGCAGTACTTC.

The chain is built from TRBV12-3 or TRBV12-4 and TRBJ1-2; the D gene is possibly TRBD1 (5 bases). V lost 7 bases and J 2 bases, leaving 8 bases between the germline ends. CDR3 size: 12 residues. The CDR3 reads CASTWGNYGYTF. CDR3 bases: TGTGCCAGCACCTGGGGCAACTATGGCTACACCTTC.

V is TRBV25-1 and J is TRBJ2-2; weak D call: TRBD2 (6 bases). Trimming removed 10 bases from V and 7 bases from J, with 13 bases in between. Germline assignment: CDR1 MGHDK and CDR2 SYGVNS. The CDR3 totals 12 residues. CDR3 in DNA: TGTGCCACCCAGGAGGGGATCGGGGAGCTGTTTTTT. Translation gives CATQEGIGELFF.

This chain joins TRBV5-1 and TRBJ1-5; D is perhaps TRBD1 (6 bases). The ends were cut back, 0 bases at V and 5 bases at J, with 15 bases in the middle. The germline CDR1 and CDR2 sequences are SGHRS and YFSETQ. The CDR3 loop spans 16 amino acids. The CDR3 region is CASSLGEQGRDQPQHF. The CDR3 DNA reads TGCGCCAGCAGCTTGGGGGAACAGGGACGCGATCAGCCCCAGCATTTT.

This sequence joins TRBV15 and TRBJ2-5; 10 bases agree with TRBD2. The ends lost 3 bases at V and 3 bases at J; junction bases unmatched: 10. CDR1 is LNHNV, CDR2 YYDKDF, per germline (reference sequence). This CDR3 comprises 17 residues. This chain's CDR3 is CATSSVASGSPKETQYF. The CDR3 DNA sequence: TGTGCCACCAGCAGCGTTGCTAGCGGGAGCCCGAAAGAGACCCAGTACTTC.

The CDR3 DNA reads TGTGCCAGCAGCACCTCGGACAACCTTCGCAATCAGCCCCAGCATTTT. Its translation is CASSTSDNLRNQPQHF. This chain joins TRBV7-9 and TRBJ1-5; perhaps TRBD1 as D (5 bases). The CDR3 consists of 16 residues. With 5 bases removed from V and 2 bases from J, the gap between germline ends came to 16 bases. The V gene's germline CDR1 is SEHNR and CDR2 FQNEAQ (reference sequence).